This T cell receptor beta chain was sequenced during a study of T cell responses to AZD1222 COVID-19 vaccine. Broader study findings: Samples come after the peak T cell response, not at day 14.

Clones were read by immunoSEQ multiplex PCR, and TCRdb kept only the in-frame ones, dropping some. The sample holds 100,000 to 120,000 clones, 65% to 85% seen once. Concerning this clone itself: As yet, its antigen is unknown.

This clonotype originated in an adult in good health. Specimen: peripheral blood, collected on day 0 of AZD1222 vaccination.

The DNA of the CDR3 is TGTGCCAGCAGCCAGGACAGATCCAACTCCTACGAGCAGTACTTC. The encoded protein is CASSQDRSNSYEQYF. J is TRBJ2-7 and V is TRBV7-2, with a possible D match to TRBD1 (6 bases). The CDR3 is 15 amino acids. Trimming left V 5 bases short and J 0 bases short, with 14 bases between. Germline V gene data show CDR1 as SGHTA and CDR2 as FQGNSA.